Shown below are 29 T cell receptor beta chains from a single sample sequenced in a study of shared clonotypes between healthy human individuals. Profiled with immunoSEQ multiplex PCR; TCRdb holds only in-frame clones, not every one. The profile covers about 1 million clones, with roughly 80% appearing a single time and approximately 1.3% taken by the ten largest. Sequencing input: memory CD4+ T cells sorted from blood. The sample's subset: CD45RA-negative fraction. The receptors were gathered from a man aged 18 to 35 in good health.

Worth noting for this clone: The identical CDR3 is also encoded by other nucleotide sequences in the sample. V and J are TRBV2 and TRBJ2-1; TRBD2 aligns across 16 bases. Per the germline V gene, CDR1 is SNHLY and CDR2 is FYNNEI. Unmatched junction bases numbered 3, after V lost 6 bases and J lost 10 bases. This CDR3 contains 14 residues. This chain's CDR3 is CASREGLAGGEQFF. The DNA of the CDR3 is TGTGCCAGCAGGGAGGGACTAGCGGGAGGGGAGCAGTTCTTC.

The V and J genes are TRBV4-3 and TRBJ1-5; possibly TRBD1 for D (5 bases). Germline CDR1 LGHNA, CDR2 YSLEER. Trimming stripped 5 bases from V and 9 bases from J, with 17 bases between. The length of the CDR3 is 14 residues. The CDR3 protein is CASSEGRGWGPQHF. For the CDR3, the DNA is TGCGCCAGCAGCGAAGGTAGGGGTTGGGGGCCCCAGCATTTT.

The rearrangement joins TRBV10-3 to TRBJ1-1, with 9 nucleotides matching TRBD1. V dropped 5 bases and J dropped 4; count of bases not matched to a gene: 5. The CDR3 spans 14 residues. Germline loops: CDR1 ENHRY, CDR2 SYGVKD. Written as DNA, the CDR3 is TGTGCCATCAGTCGGGACAGGGATAGCACTGAAGCTTTCTTT. This translates into CAISRDRDSTEAFF.

The chain joins TRBV18 to TRBJ1-3; D unresolved. V was shortened by 3 bases and J by 0 bases, with 12 bases between the two germline ends. The CDR3 is 16 amino acids. Germline CDR1 and CDR2: KGHSH and LQKENI. For the CDR3, the DNA is TGTGCCAGCTCACCGCTGGACTCCAACTCTGGAAACACCATATATTTT. Translating gives CASSPLDSNSGNTIYF.

The CDR3 DNA reads as TGTGCCAGCAGCTTAGGACAGGGTACGAACACCGGGGAGCTGTTTTTT. Residues: CASSLGQGTNTGELFF. This chain uses TRBV7-8 with TRBJ2-2, with 7 bases matching TRBD1. Germline V gene lookup returns CDR1 SGHVS and CDR2 FQNEAQ. Trimming took 1 base from V and 0 from J; bases not matched to a gene: 2. The CDR3 is 16 amino acids.

Worth noting for this clone: A much larger clone lies a single base off, so this may be a read error. Within the sample, other DNA sequences also encode this same CDR3. This rearrangement joins TRBV5-4 to TRBJ2-5; D is perhaps TRBD1 (6 bases). Per the germline V gene, CDR1 is SGHNT and CDR2 is YYREEE (reference sequence). This CDR3 is built from 13 residues. V gave up 4 bases and J gave up 2 bases, with 9 bases separating them. CDR3 amino acids: CASSPDRQETQYF. As DNA, the CDR3 is TGTGCCAGCAGCCCTGACAGGCAAGAGACCCAGTACTTC.

The chain has TRBV6-1 and TRBJ1-5, with 7 bases identical to TRBD1. The ends lost 6 bases at V and 4 bases at J; junction bases unmatched: 9. Germline V gene lookup returns CDR1 MNHNS and CDR2 SASEGT. The CDR3 is made up of 15 amino acids. The CDR3 sequence: CASREGQSGNQPQHF. In DNA, the CDR3 is TGTGCCAGCAGGGAGGGACAGAGTGGGAATCAGCCCCAGCATTTT.

This chain links TRBV2 with TRBJ1-5; 10 bases fit TRBD1. CDR1 is SNHLY, CDR2 FYNNEI, per germline. The length of the CDR3 is 15 residues. V shed 5 bases and J 7 bases; nucleotides not matched to a gene: 8. DNA for the CDR3: TGTGCCAGCAGTCAGCGACAGGGGGCGGAACAGCCCCAGCATTTT. It is translated as CASSQRQGAEQPQHF.

The rearrangement links TRBV6-1 to TRBJ2-5; 10 nucleotides line up with TRBD2. Germline trimming cut 3 bases from V and 3 bases from J; bases unmatched to any gene: 4. CDR1 is MNHNS and CDR2 is SASEGT in the germline V gene. The CDR3 has 15 amino acids. In DNA, the CDR3 is TGTGCCAGCAGTGAGCTAGCGGGGGTCAAAGAGACCCAGTACTTC. It encodes CASSELAGVKETQYF.

A few counts support this clone. The chain joins TRBV7-9 to TRBJ1-1, with D unresolved. The CDR3 runs to 14 residues. CDR1 and CDR2 from the germline V gene are SEHNR and FQNEAQ (reference sequence). Trimming shortened V by 5 bases and J by 0 bases, and 10 bases separated the two germline ends. The CDR3 loop is CASSPYRMNTEAFF. The DNA for the CDR3 is TGTGCCAGCAGCCCCTATAGGATGAACACTGAAGCTTTCTTT.

This clone was detected only once. Within the sample, other DNA sequences also encode this same CDR3. This rearrangement joins TRBV7-9 to TRBJ1-3; D is unclear. Germline values: CDR1 SEHNR, CDR2 FQNEAQ (reference sequence). V was clipped by 0 bases and J by 0 bases, with 3 bases between them. The CDR3 covers 14 residues. The CDR3 nucleotides are TGTGCCAGCAGCTTAGCTGGCTCTGGAAACACCATATATTTT. Translation gives CASSLAGSGNTIYF.

This clone was detected a few times. The chain couples TRBV7-3 to TRBJ2-3; 9 nucleotides agree with TRBD1. The CDR3 has 15 residues. Germline V gene lookup returns CDR1 SGHTA and CDR2 FQGTGA. Losses at the gene ends were 5 bases for V and 4 bases for J; bases not matched to a gene: 7. The CDR3 nucleotides are TGTGCCAGCAGCCCGTTCACAGGGGGCTCAGATACGCAGTATTTT. It encodes CASSPFTGGSDTQYF.

The CDR3, as DNA: TGTGCCAGCAGCTCGCCCAAAGCCAAAAACATTCAGTACTTC. Protein sequence: CASSSPKAKNIQYF. V and J are TRBV5-8 and TRBJ2-4; D not certain. The V end lost 3 bases, the J end lost 0 bases, and 7 bases lay between the germline ends. This CDR3 comprises 14 residues. CDR1 SGHTS and CDR2 YDEGEE come from the germline V gene.

On this clone: This sequence is one base from a far larger clone and is likely a read error. This same CDR3 is encoded by further DNA sequences in the sample. This rearrangement joins TRBV7-9 to TRBJ1-1; no clear D gene. Germline lookup yields CDR1 SEHNR and CDR2 FQNEAQ (reference sequence). CDR3 length equals 13 residues. The germline V and J ends were trimmed by 5 bases and 1 base, with 8 bases remaining between them. The CDR3 coding sequence is TGTGCCAGCAGCGTAACAGAGAACACTGAAGCTTTCTTT. Protein product: CASSVTENTEAFF.

The genes are TRBV27 and TRBJ1-1; a possible D gene is TRBD1 (6 bases). The CDR3 contains 13 residues. Germline lookup yields CDR1 MNHEY and CDR2 SMNVEV (reference sequence). V lost 4 bases to trimming and J lost 6 bases, with 12 bases between them. The chain's CDR3 is CASSSGVGAEAFF. In DNA, the CDR3 is TGTGCCAGCAGTTCAGGGGTGGGAGCTGAAGCTTTCTTT.

In DNA, the CDR3 is TGTGCCAGCGTAGATCAGGCCGGTCAAGGAAACACCATATATTTT. It is translated as CASVDQAGQGNTIYF. This chain links TRBV6-4 with TRBJ1-3; D remains ambiguous. The CDR3 is 15 residues long. Germline V lookup: CDR1 MRHNA, CDR2 SNTAGT. Trimming took off 8 bases at V and 4 bases at J, with 18 bases between the two ends.

The chain couples TRBV27 to TRBJ2-5; D is unresolved. Germline V CDR1 and CDR2: MNHEY, SMNVEV (reference sequence). The CDR3 has 16 residues. V lost 6 bases to trimming and J lost 2 bases, with 19 bases between them. The CDR3 DNA sequence: TGTGCCAGCAGCCCGCGATGGGCTACCTCTCAAGAGACCCAGTACTTC. Translating it yields CASSPRWATSQETQYF.

The V call is TRBV25-1, the J call TRBJ1-1; TRBD1 aligns across 9 bases. Trimming at V came to 6 bases and at J to 6 bases, leaving 5 bases not matched to a gene. The CDR3 extends over 13 amino acids. CDR1 is MGHDK and CDR2 is SYGVNS in the germline V gene. The CDR3 nucleotides are TGTGCCAGCAGGACAGGGGGATATCCTGAAGCTTTCTTT. The encoded protein is CASRTGGYPEAFF.

The V gene is TRBV5-1, the J gene TRBJ2-2; a possible D gene is TRBD1 (7 bases). The germline V and J ends were trimmed by 3 bases and 5 bases, with 11 bases remaining between them. There are 14 residues in the CDR3. The V gene's germline CDR1 is SGHRS and CDR2 YFSETQ. In DNA form, the CDR3 reads TGCGCCAGCAGCTGGGCAGGGGGGACCGGGGAGCTGTTTTTT. As protein: CASSWAGGTGELFF.

The genes are TRBV28 and TRBJ1-5, with TRBD1 matching over 8 bases. The CDR3 is 14 residues long. With V trimmed by 1 base and J by 8 bases, 4 bases remained unmatched. Germline V gene data show CDR1 as MDHEN and CDR2 as SYDVKM. CDR3 sequence (DNA): TGTGCCAGCAGTTTATCAGGACAGGGAAAGCCCCAGCATTTT. Residues: CASSLSGQGKPQHF.

The chain recombines TRBV19 with TRBJ1-6; a weak D match, TRBD1 (6 bases). There are 18 residues in the CDR3. V was cut by 4 bases and J by 7 bases, with 23 bases left in between. The germline CDR1 and CDR2 sequences are LNHDA and SQIVND (reference sequence). CDR3 nucleotides: TGTGCCAGTAGTAGTTCCGCCCGGACAGATACTCGAAATTCACCCCTCCACTTT. Protein sequence: CASSSSARTDTRNSPLHF.

V is TRBV20-1 and J is TRBJ2-7; D remains unclear. Trimming took 6 bases from V and 4 from J, leaving 10 bases between them. Per the germline V gene, CDR1 is DFQATT and CDR2 is SNEGSKA (reference sequence). CDR3 length: 11 amino acids. CDR3 in amino acids: CSARRSYEQYF. CDR3 DNA sequence: TGCAGTGCCCGGAGATCGTACGAGCAGTACTTC.

The chain links TRBV28 to TRBJ1-4; no clear D gene. The germline V gene has CDR1 MDHEN and CDR2 SYDVKM. Trimming left V 5 bases short and J 0 bases short, with 7 bases between. The CDR3 length is 14 residues. The CDR3 here is CASSPGATNEKLFF. Written as DNA, the CDR3 is TGTGCCAGCAGTCCAGGTGCAACTAATGAAAAACTGTTTTTT.

Worth noting for this clone: A much larger clone differs from this one at a single base, so this may be a read error. The same CDR3 can be traced to other DNA sequences in this sample. The genes are TRBV6-6 and TRBJ2-5, with TRBD2 matching 8 bases. Germline CDR1 MNHNY, CDR2 SVGAGI (reference sequence). This CDR3 is built from 14 residues. V shed 6 bases, J shed 4 bases, and the junction held 7 bases outside the gene matches. The CDR3 loop reads CASSPRGGAETQYF. CDR3 coding DNA: TGTGCCAGCAGCCCTCGGGGGGGCGCAGAGACCCAGTACTTC.

V usage is TRBV7-9 and J usage is TRBJ2-5; D remains ambiguous. Germline V CDR1 and CDR2: SEHNR, FQNEAQ (reference sequence). CDR3 size: 15 residues. Trimming took 0 bases from V and 0 from J, leaving 8 bases between them. The CDR3 loop reads CASSLAPQYQETQYF. The CDR3 DNA sequence: TGTGCCAGCAGCTTAGCGCCACAGTACCAAGAGACCCAGTACTTC. The variable domain in full, with the rest retrieved from reference TRBV7-9 and TRBJ2-5, is DTGVSQNPRHKITKRGQNVTFRCDPISEHNRLYWYRQTLGQGPEFLTYFQNEAQLEKSRLLSDRFSAERPKGSFSTLEIQRTEQGDSAMYLCASSLAPQYQETQYFGPGTRLLVL.

This chain uses TRBV5-4 with TRBJ1-3; D is ambiguous. Between the trimmed V and J ends, which lost 4 bases and 3 bases, there was a span of 8 bases. The CDR3 is 13 amino acids. CDR1 and CDR2 (germline): SGHNT, YYREEE (reference sequence). CDR3 sequence: CASSVFRGNTIYF. As DNA, the CDR3 is TGTGCCAGCAGCGTCTTCCGTGGAAACACCATATATTTT.

The chain carries TRBV6-5 and TRBJ2-5; 12 bases fit TRBD2. There are 15 residues in the CDR3. Germline loops: CDR1 MNHEY, CDR2 SVGAGI. The junction had 3 bases not matched to a gene; V was cut back by 4 bases and J by 3 bases. CDR3 residues: CASSSSGRAKETQYF. The CDR3 coding sequence is TGTGCCAGCAGTTCTAGCGGGAGGGCGAAAGAGACCCAGTACTTC.

This clone was detected only a few times. The rearrangement uses TRBV6-1 and TRBJ1-6; D not resolved. Germline CDR1 and CDR2: MNHNS and SASEGT. CDR3 length: 17 amino acids. V lost 0 bases, J lost 0 bases, and 9 bases lay in between. CDR3 nucleotides: TGTGCCAGCAGTGAAGCTGGCCTCCGCTCCTATAATTCACCCCTCCACTTT. This encodes CASSEAGLRSYNSPLHF.

This clone was counted only a few times. The chain couples TRBV5-1 to TRBJ1-1; TRBD1 matches at 8 bases. With V trimmed by 4 bases and J by 5 bases, 7 bases remained unmatched. The CDR3 has 14 amino acids. Germline assignment: CDR1 SGHRS and CDR2 YFSETQ. CDR3 protein: CASSKGQGGTEAFF. In DNA form, the CDR3 reads TGCGCCAGCAGCAAAGGACAGGGTGGAACTGAAGCTTTCTTT.